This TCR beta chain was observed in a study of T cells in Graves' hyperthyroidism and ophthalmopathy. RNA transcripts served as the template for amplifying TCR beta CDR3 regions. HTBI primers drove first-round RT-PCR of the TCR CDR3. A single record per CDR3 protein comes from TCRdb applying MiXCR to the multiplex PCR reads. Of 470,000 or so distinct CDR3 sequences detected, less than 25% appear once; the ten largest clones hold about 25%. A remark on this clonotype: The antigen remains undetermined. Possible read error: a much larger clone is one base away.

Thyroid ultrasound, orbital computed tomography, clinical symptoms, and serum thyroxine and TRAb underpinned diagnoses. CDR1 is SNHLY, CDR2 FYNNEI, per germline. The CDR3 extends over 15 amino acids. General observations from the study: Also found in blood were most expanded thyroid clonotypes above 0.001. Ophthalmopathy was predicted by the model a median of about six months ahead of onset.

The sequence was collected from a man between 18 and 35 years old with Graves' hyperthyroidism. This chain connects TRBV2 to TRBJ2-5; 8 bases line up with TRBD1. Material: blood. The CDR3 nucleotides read TGTGGCAGCAGTGAGCTACTCACAGGGGGGGAGACCCAGTACTTC. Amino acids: CGSSELLTGGETQYF.